This T cell receptor (beta chain) is drawn from a study of tumor-infiltrating lymphocytes in primary liver carcinoma. As to this clonotype: Its cognate antigen is unknown. This CDR3 fails to terminate in the conserved phenylalanine or tryptophan, so it likely reflects a read error.

TCR beta cDNA was prepared out of approximately 500 ng total RNA by means of a constant-region primer. It was through three nested multiplex PCR rounds of slightly modified ARM-PCR that TCR beta libraries arose. TCRdb passed the multiplex PCR reads through MiXCR, listing each CDR3 protein once. The table includes tens of thousands of distinct CDR3 sequences, around 77% detected once. Bulk tissue was left unsorted, and RNA and DNA were co-extracted from 20-30 mg of it. Viable tumor cell content exceeded 85% in every tumor sample. General observations from the study: Reduced overlap was seen in tumor-adjacent and tumor-blood pairs versus tumor region pairs.

The sequenced sample consisted of liver tumor tissue from sampling region 4. Subset described: tumor region T4, right-lateral pole. This sequence originates from a woman aged 25-40 years with primary liver carcinoma and hepatitis B virus infection.

Here the CDR3 reads CSASMDRANQPQHL. CDR3 nucleotides: TGCAGTGCTAGCATGGACAGGGCAAATCAGCCCCAGCATCTT. The chain has TRBV20-1 and TRBJ1-5, with 8 bases that match TRBD1. The germline V gene encodes CDR1 DFQATT and CDR2 SNEGSKA (reference sequence). The CDR3 is 14 residues long. The trim removed 3 bases at V and 4 bases at J, leaving 5 bases unmatched.